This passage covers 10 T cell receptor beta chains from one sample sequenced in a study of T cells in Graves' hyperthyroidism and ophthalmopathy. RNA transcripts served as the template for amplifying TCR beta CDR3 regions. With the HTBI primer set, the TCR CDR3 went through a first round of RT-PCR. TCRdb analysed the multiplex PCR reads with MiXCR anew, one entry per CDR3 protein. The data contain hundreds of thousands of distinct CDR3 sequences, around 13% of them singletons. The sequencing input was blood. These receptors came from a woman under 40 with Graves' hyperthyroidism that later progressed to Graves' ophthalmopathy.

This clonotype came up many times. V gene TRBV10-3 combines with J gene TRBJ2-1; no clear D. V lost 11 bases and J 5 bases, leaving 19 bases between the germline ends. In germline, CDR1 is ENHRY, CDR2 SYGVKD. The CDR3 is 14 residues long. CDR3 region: CAAARATPDNEQFF. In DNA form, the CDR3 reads TGTGCCGCTGCGAGAGCTACGCCCGACAATGAGCAGTTCTTC.

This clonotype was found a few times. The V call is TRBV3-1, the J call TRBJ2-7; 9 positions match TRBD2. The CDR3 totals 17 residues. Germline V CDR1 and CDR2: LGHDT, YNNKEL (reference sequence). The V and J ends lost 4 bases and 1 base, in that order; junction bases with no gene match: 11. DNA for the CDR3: TGTGCCAGCAGCCCCAGGGCGCGCGGGAGGGAATCCTACGAGCAGTACTTC. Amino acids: CASSPRARGRESYEQYF.

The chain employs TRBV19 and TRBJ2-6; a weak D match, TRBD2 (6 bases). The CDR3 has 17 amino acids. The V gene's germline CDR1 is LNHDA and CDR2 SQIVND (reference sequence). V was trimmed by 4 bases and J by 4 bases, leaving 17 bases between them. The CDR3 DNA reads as TGTGCCAGTAGTAAGTGGGACTCTCAATCCGGGGCCAACGTCCTGACTTTC. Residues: CASSKWDSQSGANVLTF.

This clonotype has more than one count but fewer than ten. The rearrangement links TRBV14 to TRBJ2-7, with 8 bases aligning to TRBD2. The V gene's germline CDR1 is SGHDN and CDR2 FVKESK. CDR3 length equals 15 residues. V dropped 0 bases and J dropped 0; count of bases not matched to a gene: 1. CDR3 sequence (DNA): TGTGCCAGCAGCCAAGAAACTAGCGGCTCCTACGAGCAGTACTTC. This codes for CASSQETSGSYEQYF.

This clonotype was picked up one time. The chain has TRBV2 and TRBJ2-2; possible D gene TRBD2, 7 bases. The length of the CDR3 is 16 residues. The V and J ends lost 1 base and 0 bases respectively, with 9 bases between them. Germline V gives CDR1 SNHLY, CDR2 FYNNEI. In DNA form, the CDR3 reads TGTGCCAGCAGTGAAGAGGGGGGGACGAACACCGGGGAGCTGTTTTTT. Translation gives CASSEEGGTNTGELFF. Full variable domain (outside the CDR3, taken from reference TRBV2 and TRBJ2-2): EPEVTQTPSHQVTQMGQEVILRCVPISNHLYFYWYRQILGQKVEFLVSFYNNEISEKSEIFDDQFSVERPDGSNFTLKIRSTKLEDSAMYFCASSEEGGTNTGELFFGEGSRLTVL.

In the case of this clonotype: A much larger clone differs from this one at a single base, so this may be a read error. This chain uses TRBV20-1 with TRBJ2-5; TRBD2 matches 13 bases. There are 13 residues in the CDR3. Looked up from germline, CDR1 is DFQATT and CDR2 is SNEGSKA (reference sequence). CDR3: CGGLAGEMETQYF. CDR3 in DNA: TGCGGCGGACTAGCGGGAGAAATGGAGACCCAGTACTTC.

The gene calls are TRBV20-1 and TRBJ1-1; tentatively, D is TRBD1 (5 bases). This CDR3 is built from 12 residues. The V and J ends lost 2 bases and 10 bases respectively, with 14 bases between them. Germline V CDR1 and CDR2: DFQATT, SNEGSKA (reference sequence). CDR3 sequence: CSARWDSRLAFF. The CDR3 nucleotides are TGCAGTGCTAGATGGGACTCCCGATTAGCTTTCTTT.

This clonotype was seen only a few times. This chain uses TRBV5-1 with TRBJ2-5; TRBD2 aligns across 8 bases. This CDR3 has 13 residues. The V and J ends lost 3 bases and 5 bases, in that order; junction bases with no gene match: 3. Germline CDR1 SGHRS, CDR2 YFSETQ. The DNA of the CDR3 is TGCGCCAGCAGCTCGTCTAGCGGGGAGACCCAGTACTTC. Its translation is CASSSSSGETQYF.

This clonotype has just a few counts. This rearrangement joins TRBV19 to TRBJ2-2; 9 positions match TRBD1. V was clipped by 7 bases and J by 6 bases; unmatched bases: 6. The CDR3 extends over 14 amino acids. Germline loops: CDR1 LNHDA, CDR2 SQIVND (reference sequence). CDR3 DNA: TGTGCCAGTATGAAGGACAGGGGTGCCGGGGAGCTGTTTTTT. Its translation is CASMKDRGAGELFF.

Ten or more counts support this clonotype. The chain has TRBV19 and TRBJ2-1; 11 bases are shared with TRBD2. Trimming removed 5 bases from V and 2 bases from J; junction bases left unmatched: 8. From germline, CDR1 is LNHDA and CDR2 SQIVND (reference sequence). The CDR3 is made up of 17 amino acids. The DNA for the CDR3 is TGTGCCAGTAGTGTGGCCCCACTAGCGGGAGCCTACAATGAGCAGTTCTTC. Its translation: CASSVAPLAGAYNEQFF.